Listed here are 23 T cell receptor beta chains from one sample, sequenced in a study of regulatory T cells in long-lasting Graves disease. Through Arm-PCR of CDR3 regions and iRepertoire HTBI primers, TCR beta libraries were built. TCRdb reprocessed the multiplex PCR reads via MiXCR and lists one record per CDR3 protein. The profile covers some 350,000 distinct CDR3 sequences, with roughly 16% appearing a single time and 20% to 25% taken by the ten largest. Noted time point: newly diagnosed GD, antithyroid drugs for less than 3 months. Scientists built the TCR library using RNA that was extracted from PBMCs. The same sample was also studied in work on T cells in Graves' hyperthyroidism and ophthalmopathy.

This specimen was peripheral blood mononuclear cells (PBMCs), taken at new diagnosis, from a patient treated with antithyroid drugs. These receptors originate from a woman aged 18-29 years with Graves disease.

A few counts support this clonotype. Written as DNA, the CDR3 is TGTGCCAGCAGGGGACTGATCTCCTACGAGCAGTACTTC. It yields the protein CASRGLISYEQYF. The genes are TRBV2 and TRBJ2-7; a possible D gene is TRBD2 (6 bases). The V gene's germline CDR1 is SNHLY and CDR2 FYNNEI. V was pared by 6 bases and J by 0 bases, with 9 bases between. The CDR3 is made up of 13 amino acids. Variable domain in full (rest from reference TRBV2 and TRBJ2-7): EPEVTQTPSHQVTQMGQEVILRCVPISNHLYFYWYRQILGQKVEFLVSFYNNEISEKSEIFDDQFSVERPDGSNFTLKIRSTKLEDSAMYFCASRGLISYEQYFGPGTRLTVT.

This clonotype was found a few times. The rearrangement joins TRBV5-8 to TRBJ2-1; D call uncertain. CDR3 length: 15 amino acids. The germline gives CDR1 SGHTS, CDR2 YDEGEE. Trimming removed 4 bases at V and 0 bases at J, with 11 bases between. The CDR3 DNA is TGTGCCAGCAGCACGGACGTGAGCTCCTACAATGAGCAGTTCTTC. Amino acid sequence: CASSTDVSSYNEQFF.

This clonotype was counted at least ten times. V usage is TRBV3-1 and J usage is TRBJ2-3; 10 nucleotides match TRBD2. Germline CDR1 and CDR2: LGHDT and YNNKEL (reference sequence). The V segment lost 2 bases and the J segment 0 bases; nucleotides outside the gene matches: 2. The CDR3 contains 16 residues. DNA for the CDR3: TGTGCCAGCAGCCAAATAGCGGGGGGAAGCACAGATACGCAGTATTTT. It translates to CASSQIAGGSTDTQYF.

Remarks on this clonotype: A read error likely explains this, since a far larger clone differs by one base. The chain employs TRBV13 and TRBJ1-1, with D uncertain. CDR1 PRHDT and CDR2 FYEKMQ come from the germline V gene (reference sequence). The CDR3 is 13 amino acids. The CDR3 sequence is CASSVNMNTEGFF. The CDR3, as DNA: TGCGCCAGCAGCGTGAACATGAACACTGAAGGTTTCTTT.

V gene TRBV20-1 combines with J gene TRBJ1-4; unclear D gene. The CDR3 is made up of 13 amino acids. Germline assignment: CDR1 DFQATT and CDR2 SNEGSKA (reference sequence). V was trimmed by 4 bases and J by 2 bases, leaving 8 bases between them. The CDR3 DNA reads TGCAGTGCTATTTCAGACACTAATGAAAAACTGTTTTTT. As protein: CSAISDTNEKLFF.

The CDR3 DNA follows: TGTGCCAGCAGCTTAGGTACGGTTAAGGAGTCCCAGTACTTC. Translated: CASSLGTVKESQYF. The chain combines TRBV11-2 with TRBJ2-5; no clear D gene. V was cut by 1 base and J by 9 bases, with 15 bases left in between. The CDR3 is made up of 14 amino acids. Germline V gives CDR1 SGHAT, CDR2 FQNNGV.

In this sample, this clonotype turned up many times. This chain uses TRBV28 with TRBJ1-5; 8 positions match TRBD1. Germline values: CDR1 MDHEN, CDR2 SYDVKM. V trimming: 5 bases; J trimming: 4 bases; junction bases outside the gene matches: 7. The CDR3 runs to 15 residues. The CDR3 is CASSTYGQGNQPQHF. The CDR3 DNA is TGTGCCAGCAGTACATACGGACAGGGTAATCAGCCCCAGCATTTT.

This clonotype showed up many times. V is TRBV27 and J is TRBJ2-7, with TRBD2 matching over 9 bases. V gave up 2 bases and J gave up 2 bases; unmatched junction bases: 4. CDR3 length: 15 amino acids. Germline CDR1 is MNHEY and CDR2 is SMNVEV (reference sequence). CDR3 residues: CASSLGAGGPYEQYF. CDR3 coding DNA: TGTGCCAGCAGTTTAGGGGCGGGAGGGCCCTACGAGCAGTACTTC.

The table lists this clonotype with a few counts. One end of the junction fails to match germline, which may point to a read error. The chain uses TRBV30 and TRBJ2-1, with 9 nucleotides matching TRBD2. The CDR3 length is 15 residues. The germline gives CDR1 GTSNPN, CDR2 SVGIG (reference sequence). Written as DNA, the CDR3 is TGTGCCTGGAGTCTAGGGCGGGAGGGGTACAATGAGCAGGTCTTC. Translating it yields CAWSLGREGYNEQVF. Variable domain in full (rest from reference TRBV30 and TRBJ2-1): SQTIHQWPATLVQPVGSPLSLECTVEGTSNPNLYWYRQAAGRGLQLLFYSVGIGQISSEVPQNLSASRPQDRQFILSSKKLLLSDSGFYLCAWSLGREGYNEQVFGPGTRLTVL.

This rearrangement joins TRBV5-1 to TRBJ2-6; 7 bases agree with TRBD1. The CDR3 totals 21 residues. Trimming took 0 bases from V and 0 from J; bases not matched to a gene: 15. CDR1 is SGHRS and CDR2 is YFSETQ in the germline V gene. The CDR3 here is CASSLDKSIRDRSSGANVLTF. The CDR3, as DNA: TGCGCCAGCAGCTTGGACAAATCAATCCGGGACAGAAGCTCTGGGGCCAACGTCCTGACTTTC.

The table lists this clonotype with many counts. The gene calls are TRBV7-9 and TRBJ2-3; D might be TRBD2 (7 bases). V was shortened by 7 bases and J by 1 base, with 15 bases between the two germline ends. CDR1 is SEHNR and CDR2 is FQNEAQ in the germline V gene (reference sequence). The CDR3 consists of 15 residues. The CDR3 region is CASNPRGARTDTQYF. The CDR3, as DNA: TGTGCCAGCAACCCCCGGGGGGCCCGCACAGATACGCAGTATTTT.

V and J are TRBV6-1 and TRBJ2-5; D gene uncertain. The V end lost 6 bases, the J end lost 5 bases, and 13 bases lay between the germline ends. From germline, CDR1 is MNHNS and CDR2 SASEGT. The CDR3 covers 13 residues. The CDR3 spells CASRRTVSETQYF. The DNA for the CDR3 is TGTGCCAGCAGACGGACCGTCTCCGAGACCCAGTACTTC.

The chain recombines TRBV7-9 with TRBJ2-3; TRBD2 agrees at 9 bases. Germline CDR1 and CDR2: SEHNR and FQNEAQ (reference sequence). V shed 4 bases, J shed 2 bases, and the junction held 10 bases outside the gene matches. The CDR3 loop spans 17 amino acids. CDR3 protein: CASSSFGLAGITDTQYF. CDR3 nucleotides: TGTGCCAGCAGCTCGTTTGGGCTAGCGGGAATCACAGATACGCAGTATTTT.

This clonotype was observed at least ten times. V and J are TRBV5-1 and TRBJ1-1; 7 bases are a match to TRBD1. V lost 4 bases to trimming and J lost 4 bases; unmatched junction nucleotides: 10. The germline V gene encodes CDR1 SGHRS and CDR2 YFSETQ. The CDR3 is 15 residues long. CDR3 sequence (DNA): TGCGCCAGCAGCCAGGACAGGCGGGGGGGCACTGAAGCTTTCTTT. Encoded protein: CASSQDRRGGTEAFF.

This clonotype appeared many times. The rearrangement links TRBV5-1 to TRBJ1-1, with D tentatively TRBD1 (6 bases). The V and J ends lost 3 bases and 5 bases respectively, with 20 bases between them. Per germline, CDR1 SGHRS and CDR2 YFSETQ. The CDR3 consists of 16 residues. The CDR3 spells CASSSGQRQRGTEAFF. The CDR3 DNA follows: TGCGCCAGCAGCTCCGGACAGCGTCAAAGGGGGACTGAAGCTTTCTTT.

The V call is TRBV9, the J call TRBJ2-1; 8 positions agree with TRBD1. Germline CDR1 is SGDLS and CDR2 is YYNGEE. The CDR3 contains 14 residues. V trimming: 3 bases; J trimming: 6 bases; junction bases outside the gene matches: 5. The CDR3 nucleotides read TGTGCCAGCAGCGGCTCGGGACAGGTCAATGAGCAGTTCTTC. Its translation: CASSGSGQVNEQFF.

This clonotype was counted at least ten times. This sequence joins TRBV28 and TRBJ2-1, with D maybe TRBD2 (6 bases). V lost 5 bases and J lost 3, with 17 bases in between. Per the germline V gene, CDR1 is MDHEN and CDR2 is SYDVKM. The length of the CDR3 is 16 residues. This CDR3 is CASSNPSVSYYNEQFF. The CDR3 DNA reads TGTGCCAGCAGTAACCCTAGCGTTTCATACTACAATGAGCAGTTCTTC.

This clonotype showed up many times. DNA of the CDR3: TGTGCCAGCAGCTTTGGGACTAGCGACAATGAGCAGTTCTTC. Translated: CASSFGTSDNEQFF. The genes are TRBV11-3 and TRBJ2-1; 10 bases line up with TRBD2. This CDR3 is 14 amino acids long. Per the germline V gene, CDR1 is SGHNT and CDR2 is YENEEA. V lost 3 bases to trimming and J lost 5 bases; unmatched junction nucleotides: 1.

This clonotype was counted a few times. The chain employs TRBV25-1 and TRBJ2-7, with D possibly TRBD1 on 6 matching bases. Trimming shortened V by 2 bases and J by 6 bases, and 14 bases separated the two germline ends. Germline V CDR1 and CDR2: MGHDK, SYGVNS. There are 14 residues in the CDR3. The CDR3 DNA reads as TGTGCCAGCAGTGAACACCTCTCAGGGGTCGAGCAGTACTTC. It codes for CASSEHLSGVEQYF.

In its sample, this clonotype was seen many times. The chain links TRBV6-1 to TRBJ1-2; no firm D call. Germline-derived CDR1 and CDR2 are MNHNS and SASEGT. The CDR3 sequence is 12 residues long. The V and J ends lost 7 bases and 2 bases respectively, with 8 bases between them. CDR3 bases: TGTGCCAGCATTGGAACAAACTATGGCTACACCTTC. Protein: CASIGTNYGYTF.

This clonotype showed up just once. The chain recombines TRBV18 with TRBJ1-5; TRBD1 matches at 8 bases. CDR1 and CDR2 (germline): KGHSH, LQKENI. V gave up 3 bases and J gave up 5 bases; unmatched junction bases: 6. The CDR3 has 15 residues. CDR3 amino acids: CASSPNQGADQPQHF. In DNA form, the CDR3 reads TGTGCCAGCTCACCTAATCAGGGGGCCGATCAGCCCCAGCATTTT.

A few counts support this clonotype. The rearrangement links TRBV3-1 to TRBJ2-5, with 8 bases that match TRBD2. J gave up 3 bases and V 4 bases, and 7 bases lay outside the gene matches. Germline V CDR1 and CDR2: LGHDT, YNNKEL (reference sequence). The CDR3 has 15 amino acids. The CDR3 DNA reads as TGTGCCAGCAGCCGCCGGGGGGGCCTCGAAGAGACCCAGTACTTC. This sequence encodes CASSRRGGLEETQYF.

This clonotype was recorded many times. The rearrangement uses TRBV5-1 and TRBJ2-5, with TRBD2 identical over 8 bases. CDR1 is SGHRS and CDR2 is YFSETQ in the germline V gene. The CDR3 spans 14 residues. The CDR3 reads CASTGGRFQETQYF. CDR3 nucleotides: TGCGCGTCGACGGGCGGGAGGTTTCAAGAGACCCAGTACTTC.